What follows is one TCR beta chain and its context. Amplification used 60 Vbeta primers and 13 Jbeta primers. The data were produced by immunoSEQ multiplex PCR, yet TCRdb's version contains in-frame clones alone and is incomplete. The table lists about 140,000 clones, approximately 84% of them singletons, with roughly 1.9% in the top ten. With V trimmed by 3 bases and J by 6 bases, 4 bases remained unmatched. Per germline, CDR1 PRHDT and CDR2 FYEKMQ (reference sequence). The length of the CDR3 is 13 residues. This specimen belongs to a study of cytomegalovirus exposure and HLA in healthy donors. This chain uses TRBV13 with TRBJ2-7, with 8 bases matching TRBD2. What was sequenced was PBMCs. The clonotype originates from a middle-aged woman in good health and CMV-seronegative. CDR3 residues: CASSLGTSVEQYF. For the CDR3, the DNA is TGTGCCAGCAGCTTGGGGACTAGTGTCGAGCAGTACTTC. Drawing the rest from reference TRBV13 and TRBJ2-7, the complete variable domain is AAGVIQSPRHLIKEKRETATLKCYPIPRHDTVYWYQQGPGQDPQFLISFYEKMQSDKGSIPDRFSAQQFSDYHSELNMSSLELGDSALYFCASSLGTSVEQYFGPGTRLTVT.